One T cell receptor beta chain is described in this entry. This sample stems from a study of blood T cell repertoires in COVID-19. This CDR3 has 16 amino acids. Germline V gene sequence: CDR1 SGHRS, CDR2 YFSETQ. Trimming cost V 2 bases and J 0 bases; bases outside gene matches: 5. Measured with immunoSEQ multiplex PCR; TCRdb has only the in-frame clones, and not every one. The sample comprises about 270,000 clones, approximately 91% of which are singletons, and approximately 1% rests with the top ten. The receptor comes from a young woman who had recovered from COVID-19. Sequenced input: PBMCs or T cells enriched from blood (not recorded which). The V gene is TRBV5-1, the J gene TRBJ1-3; 7 bases agree with TRBD1. CDR3 region: CASSFRGSSSGNTIYF. CDR3 DNA: TGCGCCAGCAGCTTCAGGGGGTCAAGCTCTGGAAACACCATATATTTT.